Listed below are T cell receptor beta chains from one sample, sequenced in a study of beta chain features in type 1 diabetes. TCRdb's table, derived via immunoSEQ multiplex PCR, lists solely in-frame clones and lacks some. The sample lists 550,000 to 850,000 clones, roughly an eighth seen once, with roughly 0.022% in the top ten. The material sequenced was naive CD4+ T cells from blood. These TCRs come from a man between 18 and 35 years old with type 1 diabetes. Each CDR3 is given with its conserved first and last residue. The order of the fields is V gene, D gene, J gene, clone size, CDR3 protein, CDR3 DNA. A D gene is named only where the DNA matches it firmly. Clone size appears in some rows only: once, few, many, or a class for an expanded clone.

V gene: TRBV30
D gene: -
J gene: TRBJ2-1
clone size: -
CDR3 protein: CAWSVVFNEQFF
CDR3 DNA: TGTGCCTGGAGTGTAGTATTCAATGAGCAGTTCTTC

V gene: TRBV4-1
D gene: -
J gene: TRBJ1-5
clone size: -
CDR3 protein: CASSPDRSNQPQHF
CDR3 DNA: TGCGCCAGCAGCCCTGACAGAAGCAATCAGCCCCAGCATTTT

V gene: TRBV30
D gene: -
J gene: TRBJ1-6
clone size: few
CDR3 protein: CAWKVGQGDSPLHF
CDR3 DNA: TGTGCCTGGAAGGTGGGCCAAGGGGATTCACCCCTCCACTTT

V gene: TRBV2
D gene: -
J gene: TRBJ1-2
clone size: few
CDR3 protein: CASSGGIYGYTF
CDR3 DNA: TGTGCCAGCAGTGGGGGGATATATGGCTACACCTTC

V gene: TRBV23-1
D gene: -
J gene: TRBJ2-3
clone size: many
CDR3 protein: CASRWTGFDTQYF
CDR3 DNA: TGCGCCAGCAGATGGACGGGTTTTGACACGCAGTATTTT

V gene: TRBV7-2
D gene: -
J gene: TRBJ1-5
clone size: few
CDR3 protein: CASSEAVGQPQHF
CDR3 DNA: TGTGCCAGCAGCGAAGCAGTGGGGCAGCCCCAGCATTTT

V gene: TRBV9
D gene: -
J gene: TRBJ2-5
clone size: -
CDR3 protein: CASSASLAYYSGETQYF
CDR3 DNA: TGTGCCAGCAGCGCAAGTCTAGCGTACTATAGCGGAGAGACCCAGTACTTC

V gene: TRBV30
D gene: -
J gene: TRBJ2-1
clone size: -
CDR3 protein: CAWSVSGVEQFF
CDR3 DNA: TGTGCCTGGAGTGTATCCGGGGTAGAGCAGTTCTTC

V gene: TRBV7-9
D gene: TRBD1
J gene: TRBJ2-7
clone size: -
CDR3 protein: CASSPTGQGNHEQYF
CDR3 DNA: TGTGCCAGCAGCCCGACGGGACAGGGGAACCACGAGCAGTACTTC

V gene: TRBV6-1
D gene: TRBD2
J gene: TRBJ2-7
clone size: -
CDR3 protein: CASSEAWTSGGAHEQYF
CDR3 DNA: TGTGCCAGCAGTGAAGCGTGGACTAGCGGGGGGGCCCACGAGCAGTACTTC

V gene: TRBV30
D gene: TRBD1
J gene: TRBJ1-4
clone size: -
CDR3 protein: CAWSVTGVEEKLFF
CDR3 DNA: TGTGCCTGGAGTGTCACAGGGGTTGAGGAAAAACTGTTTTTT

V gene: TRBV14
D gene: -
J gene: TRBJ1-3
clone size: -
CDR3 protein: CASSRTGTGNTIYF
CDR3 DNA: TGTGCCAGCAGCCGTACGGGGACTGGAAACACCATATATTTT

V gene: TRBV30
D gene: -
J gene: TRBJ2-1
clone size: -
CDR3 protein: CAWTPWSSYNEQFF
CDR3 DNA: TGTGCCTGGACTCCGTGGTCCTCCTACAATGAGCAGTTCTTC

V gene: TRBV5-6
D gene: -
J gene: TRBJ2-7
clone size: few
CDR3 protein: CASSLDEGTTVGQYF
CDR3 DNA: TGTGCCAGCAGCTTGGATGAGGGGACAACAGTAGGGCAGTACTTC

V gene: TRBV5-6
D gene: TRBD1
J gene: TRBJ2-7
clone size: -
CDR3 protein: CASSARQGRGYEQYF
CDR3 DNA: TGTGCCAGCAGCGCAAGACAGGGGCGAGGCTACGAGCAGTACTTC

V gene: TRBV30
D gene: TRBD2
J gene: TRBJ2-5
clone size: few
CDR3 protein: CAWSLTSEETQYF
CDR3 DNA: TGTGCCTGGAGCCTAACTAGCGAGGAGACCCAGTACTTC

V gene: TRBV27
D gene: -
J gene: TRBJ1-2
clone size: -
CDR3 protein: CASKAGVHGYTF
CDR3 DNA: TGTGCCAGCAAAGCAGGAGTTCACGGCTACACCTTC

V gene: TRBV5-4
D gene: TRBD1
J gene: TRBJ1-1
clone size: -
CDR3 protein: CASTPGGQMNTETFF
CDR3 DNA: TGTGCCAGCACCCCTGGGGGACAGATGAACACTGAAACTTTCTTT

V gene: TRBV7-9
D gene: -
J gene: TRBJ1-2
clone size: few
CDR3 protein: CASGFHFGYTF
CDR3 DNA: TGTGCCAGCGGATTTCATTTTGGCTACACCTTC

V gene: TRBV6-5
D gene: -
J gene: TRBJ1-1
clone size: -
CDR3 protein: CASSYSRLANTEAFF
CDR3 DNA: TGTGCCAGCAGTTACAGTAGACTAGCGAACACTGAAGCTTTCTTT

V gene: TRBV5-1
D gene: TRBD1
J gene: TRBJ2-7
clone size: few
CDR3 protein: CASKQGPDYEQYF
CDR3 DNA: TGCGCCAGCAAACAGGGGCCGGACTACGAGCAGTACTTC

V gene: TRBV18
D gene: -
J gene: TRBJ2-7
clone size: -
CDR3 protein: CASSPAGGRDEQYF
CDR3 DNA: TGTGCCAGCTCACCGGCCGGGGGAAGGGACGAGCAGTACTTC

V gene: TRBV5-1
D gene: -
J gene: TRBJ1-2
clone size: -
CDR3 protein: CASSPGHESYTF
CDR3 DNA: TGCGCCAGCAGCCCCGGACACGAAAGCTACACCTTC

V gene: TRBV5-1
D gene: TRBD2
J gene: TRBJ2-1
clone size: few
CDR3 protein: CASSSGGTHNEQFF
CDR3 DNA: TGCGCCAGCAGTTCGGGGGGAACCCACAATGAGCAGTTCTTC

V gene: TRBV2
D gene: TRBD2
J gene: TRBJ2-5
clone size: -
CDR3 protein: CASRRTSGQETQYF
CDR3 DNA: TGTGCCAGCAGGCGGACTAGCGGACAAGAGACCCAGTACTTC

V gene: TRBV6-5
D gene: -
J gene: TRBJ2-3
clone size: -
CDR3 protein: CASRSHGGTDTQYF
CDR3 DNA: TGTGCCAGCCGGTCTCACGGGGGCACAGATACGCAGTATTTT

V gene: TRBV5-4
D gene: TRBD2
J gene: TRBJ2-3
clone size: few
CDR3 protein: CASSSTGTSASLGTDTQYF
CDR3 DNA: TGTGCCAGCAGCTCGACCGGGACTAGCGCCTCGTTGGGCACAGATACGCAGTATTTT

V gene: TRBV10-3
D gene: -
J gene: TRBJ1-1
clone size: few
CDR3 protein: CAISESRRGGTEAFF
CDR3 DNA: TGTGCCATCAGTGAGTCGCGCAGGGGAGGAACTGAAGCTTTCTTT

V gene: TRBV5-1
D gene: -
J gene: TRBJ1-2
clone size: -
CDR3 protein: CASSLGQPANYGYTF
CDR3 DNA: TGCGCCAGCAGCTTGGGTCAGCCAGCTAACTATGGCTACACCTTC